This T cell receptor beta chain emerged from a study of chemoradiotherapy in HPV16-positive cancers. Background on the study: Candidate HPV-specific T-cell clones and common TCR motifs came from functional assays in two HPV16-positive patients. General observations from the study: Non-HPV-specific T cells did not expand in tumors during treatment, whereas candidate HPV-specific clones and E7-related motifs did. HPV-responsive T-cell expansion during chemoradiotherapy was linked to improved recurrence-free survival in HPV16-positive patients.

Notes on this clone: The target antigen is unknown.

The repertoire was sequenced with immunoSEQ multiplex PCR; TCRdb's copy has only in-frame clones and lacks some. In the table there are roughly 28,000 clones, around 90% of which are singletons. Per the germline V gene, CDR1 is SGHTA and CDR2 is FQGNSA. The CDR3 spans 14 residues. Unmatched junction bases numbered 4, after V lost 5 bases and J lost 4 bases. This sequence joins TRBV7-2 and TRBJ2-3; 9 bases map to TRBD2. The receptor comes from a human donor with HPV-associated anogenital cancer. The material was blood, obtained from a patient who underwent chemoradiotherapy. DNA of the CDR3: TGTGCCAGCAGCCGGCGGGAGGGCCCAGATACGCAGTATTTT. Protein: CASSRREGPDTQYF. The variable domain in full, completed from reference TRBV7-2 and TRBJ2-3, reads GAGVSQSPSNKVTEKGKDVELRCDPISGHTALYWYRQSLGQGLEFLIYFQGNSAPDKSGLPSDRFSAERTGGSVSTLTIQRTQQEDSAVYLCASSRREGPDTQYFGPGTRLTVL.